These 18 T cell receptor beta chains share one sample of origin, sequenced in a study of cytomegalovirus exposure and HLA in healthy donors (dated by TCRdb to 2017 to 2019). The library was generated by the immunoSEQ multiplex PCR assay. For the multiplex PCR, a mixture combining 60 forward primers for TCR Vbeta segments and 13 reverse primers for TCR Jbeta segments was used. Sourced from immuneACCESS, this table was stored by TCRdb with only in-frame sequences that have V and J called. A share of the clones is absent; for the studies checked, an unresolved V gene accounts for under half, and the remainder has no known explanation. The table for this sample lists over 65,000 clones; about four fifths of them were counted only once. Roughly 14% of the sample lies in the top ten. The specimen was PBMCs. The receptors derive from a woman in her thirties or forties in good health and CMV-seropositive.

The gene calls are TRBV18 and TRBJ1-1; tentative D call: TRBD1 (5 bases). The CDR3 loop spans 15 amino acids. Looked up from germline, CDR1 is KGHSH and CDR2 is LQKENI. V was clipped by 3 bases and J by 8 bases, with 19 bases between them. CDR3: CASSPTSEYRTEAFF. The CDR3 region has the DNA TGTGCCAGCTCACCGACAAGTGAGTATAGGACAGAAGCTTTCTTT. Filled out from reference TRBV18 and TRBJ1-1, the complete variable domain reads NAGVMQNPRHLVRRRGQEARLRCSPMKGHSHVYWYRQLPEEGLKFMVYLQKENIIDESGMPKERFSAEFPKEGPSILRIQQVVRGDSAAYFCASSPTSEYRTEAFFGQGTRLTVV.

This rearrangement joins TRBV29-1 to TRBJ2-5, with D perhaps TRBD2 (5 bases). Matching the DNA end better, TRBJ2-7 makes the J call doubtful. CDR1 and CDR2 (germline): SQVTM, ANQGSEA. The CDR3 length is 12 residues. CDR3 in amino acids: CSVAGNHYEQYF. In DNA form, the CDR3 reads TGCAGCGTTGCCGGGAACCACTACGAGCAGTACTTC.

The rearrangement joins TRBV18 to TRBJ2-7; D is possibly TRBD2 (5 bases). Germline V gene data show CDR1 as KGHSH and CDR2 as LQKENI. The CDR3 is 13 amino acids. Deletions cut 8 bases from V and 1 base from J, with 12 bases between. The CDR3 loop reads CASTEGISYEQYF. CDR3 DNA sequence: TGTGCCAGCACAGAGGGAATATCCTACGAGCAGTACTTC. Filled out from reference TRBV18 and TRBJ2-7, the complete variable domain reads NAGVMQNPRHLVRRRGQEARLRCSPMKGHSHVYWYRQLPEEGLKFMVYLQKENIIDESGMPKERFSAEFPKEGPSILRIQQVVRGDSAAYFCASTEGISYEQYFGPGTRLTVT.

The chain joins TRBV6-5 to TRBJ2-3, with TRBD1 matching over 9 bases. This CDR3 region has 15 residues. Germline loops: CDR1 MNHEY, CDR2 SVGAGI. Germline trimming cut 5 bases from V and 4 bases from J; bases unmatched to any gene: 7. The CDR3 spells CASSPPGQGPDTQYF. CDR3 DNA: TGTGCCAGCAGTCCACCGGGACAGGGCCCAGATACGCAGTATTTT.

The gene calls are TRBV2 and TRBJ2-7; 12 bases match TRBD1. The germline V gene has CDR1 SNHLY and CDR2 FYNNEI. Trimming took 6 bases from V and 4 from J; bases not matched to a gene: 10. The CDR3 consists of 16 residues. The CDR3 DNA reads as TGTGCCAGCAGGCCATTGGGACAGGGGGCTAGGTACGAGCAGTACTTC. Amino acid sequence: CASRPLGQGARYEQYF.

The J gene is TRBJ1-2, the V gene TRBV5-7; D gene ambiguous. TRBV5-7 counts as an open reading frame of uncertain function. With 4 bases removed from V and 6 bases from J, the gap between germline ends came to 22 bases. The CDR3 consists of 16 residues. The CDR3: CASSLLSLASADGYTF. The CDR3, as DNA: TGTGCCAGCAGCCTCCTAAGTTTAGCCTCCGCCGATGGCTACACCTTC.

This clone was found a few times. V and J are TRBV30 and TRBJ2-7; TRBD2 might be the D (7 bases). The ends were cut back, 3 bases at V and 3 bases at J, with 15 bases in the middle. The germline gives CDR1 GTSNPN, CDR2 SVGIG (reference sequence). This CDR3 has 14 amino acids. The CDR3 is CAWRNHREGYEQYF. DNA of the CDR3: TGTGCCTGGAGAAACCACAGGGAGGGCTACGAGCAGTACTTC.

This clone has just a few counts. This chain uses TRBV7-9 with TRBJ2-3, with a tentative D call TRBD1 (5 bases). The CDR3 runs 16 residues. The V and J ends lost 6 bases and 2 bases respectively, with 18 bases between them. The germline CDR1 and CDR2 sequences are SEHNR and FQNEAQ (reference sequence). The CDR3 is CASSSSGARSTDTQYF. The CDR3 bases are TGTGCCAGCAGTTCGTCTGGGGCGCGGTCCACAGATACGCAGTATTTT.

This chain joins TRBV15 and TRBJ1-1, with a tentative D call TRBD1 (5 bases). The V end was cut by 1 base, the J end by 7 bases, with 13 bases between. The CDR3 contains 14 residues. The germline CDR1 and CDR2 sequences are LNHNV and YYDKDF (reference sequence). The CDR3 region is CATSRGFDSFEAFF. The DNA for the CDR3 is TGTGCCACCAGCAGAGGTTTCGACAGCTTTGAAGCTTTCTTT.

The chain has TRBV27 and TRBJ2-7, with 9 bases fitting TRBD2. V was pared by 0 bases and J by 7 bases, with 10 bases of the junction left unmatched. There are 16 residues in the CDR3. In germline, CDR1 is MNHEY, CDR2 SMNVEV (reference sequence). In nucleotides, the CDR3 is TGTGCCAGCAGTTTATCCTCCTTTAGCGGGAGCAGGGAGCAGTACTTC. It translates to CASSLSSFSGSREQYF.

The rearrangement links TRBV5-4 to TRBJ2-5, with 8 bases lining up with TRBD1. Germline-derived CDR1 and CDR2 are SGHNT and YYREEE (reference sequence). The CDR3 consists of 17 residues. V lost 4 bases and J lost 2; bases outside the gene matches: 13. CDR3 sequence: CASSGRDRNREQETQYF. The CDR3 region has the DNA TGTGCCAGCAGCGGCCGGGACAGGAACAGGGAGCAAGAGACCCAGTACTTC.

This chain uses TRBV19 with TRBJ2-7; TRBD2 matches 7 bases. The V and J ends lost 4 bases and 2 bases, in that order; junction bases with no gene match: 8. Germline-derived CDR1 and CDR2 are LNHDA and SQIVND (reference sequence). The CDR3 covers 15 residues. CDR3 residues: CASSTSRDYAYEQYF. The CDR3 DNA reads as TGTGCCAGTAGTACATCCCGGGACTACGCCTACGAGCAGTACTTC.

The CDR3 loop is CASSNSSYEQYF. As DNA, the CDR3 is TGTGCCAGCTCAAATAGCTCCTACGAGCAGTACTTC. The chain carries TRBV18 and TRBJ2-7; the D is unclear. Looked up from germline, CDR1 is KGHSH and CDR2 is LQKENI. The CDR3 extends over 12 amino acids. V lost 5 bases and J 0 bases, leaving 5 bases between the germline ends.

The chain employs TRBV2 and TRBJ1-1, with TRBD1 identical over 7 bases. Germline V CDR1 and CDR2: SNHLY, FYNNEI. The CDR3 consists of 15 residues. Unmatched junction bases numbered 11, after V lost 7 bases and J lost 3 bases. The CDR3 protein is CASTDPGQADTEAFF. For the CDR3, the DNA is TGTGCCAGCACTGACCCTGGACAGGCGGACACTGAAGCTTTCTTT.

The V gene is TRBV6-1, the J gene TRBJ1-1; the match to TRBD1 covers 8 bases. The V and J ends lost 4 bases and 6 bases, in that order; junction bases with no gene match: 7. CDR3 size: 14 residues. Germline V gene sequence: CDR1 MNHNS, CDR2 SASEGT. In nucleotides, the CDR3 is TGTGCCAGCAGTGTGGACAGGGTTTGGGCTGAAGCTTTCTTT. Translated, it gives CASSVDRVWAEAFF.

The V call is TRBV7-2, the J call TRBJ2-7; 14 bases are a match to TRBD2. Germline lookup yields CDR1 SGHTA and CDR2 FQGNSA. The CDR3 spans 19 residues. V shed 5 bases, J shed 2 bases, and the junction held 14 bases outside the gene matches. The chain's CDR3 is CASSLPGTSGRVMTYEQYF. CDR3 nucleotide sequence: TGTGCCAGCAGCCTCCCGGGGACTAGCGGGAGAGTTATGACCTACGAGCAGTACTTC. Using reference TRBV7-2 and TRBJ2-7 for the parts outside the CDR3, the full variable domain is GAGVSQSPSNKVTEKGKDVELRCDPISGHTALYWYRQSLGQGLEFLIYFQGNSAPDKSGLPSDRFSAERTGGSVSTLTIQRTQQEDSAVYLCASSLPGTSGRVMTYEQYFGPGTRLTVT.

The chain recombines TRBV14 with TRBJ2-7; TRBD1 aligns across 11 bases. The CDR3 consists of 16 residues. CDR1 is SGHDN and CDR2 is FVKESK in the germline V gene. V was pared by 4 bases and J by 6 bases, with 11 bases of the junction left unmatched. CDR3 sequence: CASSPARTGGYAEQYF. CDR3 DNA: TGTGCCAGCAGCCCCGCTCGGACAGGGGGCTACGCCGAGCAGTACTTC.

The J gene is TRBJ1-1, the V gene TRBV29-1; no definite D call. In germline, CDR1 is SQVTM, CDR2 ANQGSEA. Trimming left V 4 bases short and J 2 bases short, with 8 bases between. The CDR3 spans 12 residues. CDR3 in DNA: TGCAGCGTTGCCGAGGGAAACACTGAAGCTTTCTTT. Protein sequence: CSVAEGNTEAFF.